Following are 24 T cell receptor beta chains from one sample sequenced in a study of patients and donors after allogeneic stem cell transplantation. A single record per CDR3 protein comes from TCRdb applying MiXCR to the RT-PCR reads. The sample carries some 880,000 distinct CDR3 sequences, approximately 19% recorded once. The specimen sequenced was blood, either unsorted or a sorted T cell fraction (not recorded which). These receptors came from a human donor who was either an allogeneic HSCT recipient or a stem cell or donor lymphocyte infusion donor (not recorded which). It is not recorded whose cells these are; they may come from a transplant donor.

The chain has TRBV3-1 and TRBJ1-1, with TRBD1 as a possible D gene (5 bases). The CDR3 sequence is 15 residues long. The germline V and J ends were trimmed by 2 bases and 5 bases, with 15 bases remaining between them. CDR1 and CDR2 from the germline V gene are LGHDT and YNNKEL (reference sequence). The CDR3 protein is CASSQQEGVGTEAFF. Written as DNA, the CDR3 is TGTGCCAGCAGCCAACAGGAAGGGGTAGGAACTGAAGCTTTCTTT.

This chain joins TRBV6-1 and TRBJ1-2, with 7 bases identical to TRBD1. The J segment lost 2 bases and the V segment lost 6 bases, leaving 12 bases of the junction unmatched. CDR3 size: 16 residues. The germline gives CDR1 MNHNS, CDR2 SASEGT. The CDR3 DNA is TGTGCCAGCAGCTCCTTAGTGGCGGGACAGAACTATGGCTACACCTTC. It specifies CASSSLVAGQNYGYTF.

The sample holds many counts of this clonotype. The CDR3 coding sequence is TGCAGTGGACGCGAACTGTACACAGATACGCAGTATTTT. It codes for CSGRELYTDTQYF. The rearrangement links TRBV20-1 to TRBJ2-3, with no clear D. CDR3 length equals 13 residues. The germline V gene has CDR1 DFQATT and CDR2 SNEGSKA (reference sequence). V lost 7 bases and J lost 2, with 13 bases in between.

V is TRBV12-3 or TRBV12-4 and J is TRBJ2-3; maybe TRBD2 (7 bases). The CDR3 is 18 amino acids. V lost 1 base and J 0 bases, leaving 17 bases between the germline ends. The CDR3 protein is CASSLGGGGRPSTDTQYF. CDR3 nucleotide sequence: TGTGCCAGCAGTTTAGGAGGGGGGGGCAGACCTAGCACAGATACGCAGTATTTT.

This clonotype was seen only a few times. The junction differs from germline at one of its ends, possibly a read error. The chain employs TRBV25-1 and TRBJ1-5; no definite D call. The germline CDR1 and CDR2 sequences are MGHDK and SYGVNS. CDR3 length equals 13 residues. The CDR3 DNA reads TGTGCCAGAGGTGCCCGGAGAAATCAACCCCAGCATTTT. Its protein is CARGARRNQPQHF.

The chain employs TRBV7-2 and TRBJ2-5, with D perhaps matching TRBD2 (5 bases). The CDR3 covers 13 residues. V was trimmed by 7 bases and J by 1 base, leaving 10 bases between them. Germline CDR1 reads SGHTA; CDR2 reads FQGNSA. CDR3 coding DNA: TGTGCCAGCAAGCGGAGCCTCCAAGAGACCCAGTACTTC. Protein sequence: CASKRSLQETQYF.

The chain is built from TRBV2 and TRBJ1-5; no definite D call. With 10 bases removed from V and 0 bases from J, the gap between germline ends came to 10 bases. The germline V gene encodes CDR1 SNHLY and CDR2 FYNNEI. The CDR3 contains 13 residues. The CDR3 DNA is TGTGCCATAAGGAGAGATAGCAATCAGCCCCAGCATTTT. Amino acid sequence: CAIRRDSNQPQHF.

This chain joins TRBV7-8 and TRBJ2-5; 7 bases are shared with TRBD1. J was trimmed by 5 bases and V by 5 bases; bases with no gene match: 8. The germline V gene has CDR1 SGHVS and CDR2 FQNEAQ. The CDR3 covers 14 residues. The CDR3 nucleotides read TGTGCCAGCAGCCCGACAGGGTTTGAGGAGACCCAGTACTTC. Protein product: CASSPTGFEETQYF.

This clonotype has only a few counts. The gene calls are TRBV5-6 and TRBJ2-5; D is perhaps TRBD1 or TRBD2 (5 bases each). The CDR3 covers 16 residues. CDR1 and CDR2 from the germline V gene are SGHDT and YYEEEE. V dropped 4 bases and J dropped 2 bases, with 18 bases sitting between them. CDR3 protein: CASSPDRGTIQETQYF. In nucleotides, the CDR3 is TGTGCCAGCAGCCCTGACCGGGGCACAATTCAAGAGACCCAGTACTTC.

This clonotype showed up just a few times. The chain links TRBV27 to TRBJ2-5; 7 bases align to TRBD2. Trimming removed 3 bases from V and 0 bases from J; junction bases left unmatched: 13. The length of the CDR3 is 18 residues. CDR1 is MNHEY and CDR2 is SMNVEV in the germline V gene (reference sequence). The CDR3 DNA sequence: TGTGCCAGCAGTTTCTCGTGGCCCGGGGGGTCCTACCAAGAGACCCAGTACTTC. It yields the protein CASSFSWPGGSYQETQYF.

The sample holds many counts of this clonotype. The chain is built from TRBV5-1 and TRBJ2-3; D is ambiguous. In germline, CDR1 is SGHRS, CDR2 YFSETQ. There are 14 residues in the CDR3. V lost 2 bases and J lost 2, with 9 bases in between. DNA for the CDR3: TGCGCCAGCAGCTTAGGCACAAACACAGATACGCAGTATTTT. It yields the protein CASSLGTNTDTQYF.

The V gene is TRBV30, the J gene TRBJ2-1, with D uncertain. Germline CDR1 reads GTSNPN; CDR2 reads SVGIG (reference sequence). CDR3 size: 11 residues. V shed 3 bases and J shed 7 bases, with 7 bases lying between them. The CDR3 spells CAWRGLNEQFF. For the CDR3, the DNA is TGTGCCTGGAGGGGCCTTAATGAGCAGTTCTTC.

Ten or more counts support this clonotype. The chain carries TRBV5-1 and TRBJ1-1; 7 bases are a match to TRBD1. This CDR3 spans 14 amino acids. CDR1 SGHRS and CDR2 YFSETQ come from the germline V gene. Trimming removed 0 bases from V and 5 bases from J; junction bases left unmatched: 4. CDR3 coding DNA: TGCGCCAGCAGCTTGGTGGCAGGGGGTACTGAAGCTTTCTTT. Protein product: CASSLVAGGTEAFF.

This chain joins TRBV7-2 and TRBJ2-7; TRBD2 matches at 7 bases. Germline lookup yields CDR1 SGHTA and CDR2 FQGNSA. Trimming removed 1 base from V and 0 bases from J; junction bases left unmatched: 3. This CDR3 is built from 15 residues. CDR3 sequence (DNA): TGTGCCAGCAGCTTAGTGCGGGGGACCTCCTACGAGCAGTACTTC. As protein: CASSLVRGTSYEQYF.

There are a few counts of this clonotype. V usage is TRBV2 and J usage is TRBJ1-5, with D perhaps matching TRBD1 (5 bases). Germline V lookup: CDR1 SNHLY, CDR2 FYNNEI. Trimming cost V 5 bases and J 9 bases, with 20 bases left between them. This CDR3 has 15 residues. The CDR3 spells CASSPNRAGIGPQHF. The CDR3 nucleotides are TGTGCCAGCAGTCCTAACCGGGCAGGGATCGGGCCCCAGCATTTT.

In DNA, the CDR3 is TGCAGTGCCGGAGGGGGGGGCGAGTATAATTCACCCCTCCACTTT. Protein product: CSAGGGGEYNSPLHF. The V call is TRBV20-1, the J call TRBJ1-6; TRBD1 might be the D (6 bases). CDR1 and CDR2 (germline): DFQATT, SNEGSKA (reference sequence). The CDR3 has 15 amino acids. Trimming removed 6 bases from V and 4 bases from J, with 16 bases in between.

The chain joins TRBV7-9 to TRBJ2-1, with 10 bases matching TRBD1. CDR1 SEHNR and CDR2 FQNEAQ come from the germline V gene (reference sequence). The V gene end was trimmed by 4 bases and the J gene end by 6 bases; junction bases not matched to a gene: 6. The CDR3 totals 15 residues. The CDR3 loop is CASSSGTGEVNEQFF. As DNA, the CDR3 is TGTGCCAGCAGCTCGGGGACAGGGGAGGTCAATGAGCAGTTCTTC.

This clonotype was seen only a few times. The chain links TRBV18 to TRBJ2-3; D is possibly TRBD2 (6 bases). This CDR3 comprises 13 residues. Germline-derived CDR1 and CDR2 are KGHSH and LQKENI. V shed 2 bases and J shed 8 bases, with 11 bases lying between them. The CDR3 is CASSPDRSGTQYF. The CDR3, as DNA: TGTGCCAGCTCACCAGACCGTAGCGGTACGCAGTATTTT.

This clonotype was observed a handful of times. The rearrangement uses TRBV9 and TRBJ2-7; weak D call: TRBD1 (6 bases). The CDR3 contains 14 residues. The germline V and J ends were trimmed by 2 bases and 3 bases, with 12 bases remaining between them. From germline, CDR1 is SGDLS and CDR2 YYNGEE. The CDR3 bases are TGTGCCAGCAGCGTCCGGGACACAGACTACGAGCAGTACTTC. Translated: CASSVRDTDYEQYF.

The rearrangement uses TRBV18 and TRBJ2-7; 9 positions match TRBD1. Losses at the gene ends were 5 bases for V and 3 bases for J; bases not matched to a gene: 5. The CDR3 is made up of 14 amino acids. Germline loops: CDR1 KGHSH, CDR2 LQKENI. CDR3: CASSARDRDYEQYF. The CDR3 bases are TGTGCCAGCTCAGCCCGGGACAGGGACTACGAGCAGTACTTC.

V usage is TRBV29-1 and J usage is TRBJ2-3; D gene uncertain. Looked up from germline, CDR1 is SQVTM and CDR2 is ANQGSEA. Trimming removed 6 bases from V and 4 bases from J, with 14 bases in between. CDR3 length equals 13 residues. The CDR3 protein is CSVARPLSDTQYF. DNA of the CDR3: TGCAGCGTCGCGAGGCCTTTGTCAGATACGCAGTATTTT.

The CDR3 DNA reads as TGTGCCAGCAGCTTAACCAGAGTACGCGGCACAGATACGCAGTATTTT. Its translation: CASSLTRVRGTDTQYF. The V gene is TRBV7-3, the J gene TRBJ2-3, with D unclear. Germline assignment: CDR1 SGHTA and CDR2 FQGTGA. The CDR3 contains 16 residues. V was clipped by 0 bases and J by 1 base, with 11 bases between them.

The genes are TRBV30 and TRBJ2-1; TRBD1 might be the D (6 bases). The V end lost 1 base, the J end lost 13 bases, and 11 bases lay between the germline ends. CDR1 is GTSNPN, CDR2 SVGIG, per germline (reference sequence). The CDR3 length is 11 residues. Written as DNA, the CDR3 is TGTGCCTGGAGTGACGACAGGATACAGTTCTTC. Its translation is CAWSDDRIQFF. The entire variable domain, with the rest obtained from reference TRBV30 and TRBJ2-1, is as follows: SQTIHQWPATLVQPVGSPLSLECTVEGTSNPNLYWYRQAAGRGLQLLFYSVGIGQISSEVPQNLSASRPQDRQFILSSKKLLLSDSGFYLCAWSDDRIQFFGPGTRLTVL.

This chain connects TRBV12-3 or TRBV12-4 to TRBJ1-3; no reliable D call. V was pared by 3 bases and J by 0 bases, with 9 bases between. This CDR3 has 15 amino acids. The CDR3 is CASSLSVSSGNTIYF. The CDR3 nucleotides are TGTGCCAGCAGTTTGTCCGTTAGCTCTGGAAACACCATATATTTT.